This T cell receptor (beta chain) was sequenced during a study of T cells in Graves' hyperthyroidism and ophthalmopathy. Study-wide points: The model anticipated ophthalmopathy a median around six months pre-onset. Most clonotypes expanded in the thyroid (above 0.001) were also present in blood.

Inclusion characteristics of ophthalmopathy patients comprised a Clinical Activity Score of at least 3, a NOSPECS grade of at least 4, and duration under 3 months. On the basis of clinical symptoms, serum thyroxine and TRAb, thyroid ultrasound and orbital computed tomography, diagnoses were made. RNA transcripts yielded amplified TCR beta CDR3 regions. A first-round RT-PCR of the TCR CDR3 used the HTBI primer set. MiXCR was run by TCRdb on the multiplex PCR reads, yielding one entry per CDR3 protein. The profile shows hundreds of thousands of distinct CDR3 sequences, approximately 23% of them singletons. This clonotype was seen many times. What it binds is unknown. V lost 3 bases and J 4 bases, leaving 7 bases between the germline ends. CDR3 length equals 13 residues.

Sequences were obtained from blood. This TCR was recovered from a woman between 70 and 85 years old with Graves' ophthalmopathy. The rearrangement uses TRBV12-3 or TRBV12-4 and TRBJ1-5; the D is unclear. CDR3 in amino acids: CASSFLENQPQHF. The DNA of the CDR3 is TGTGCCAGCAGTTTTCTTGAGAATCAGCCCCAGCATTTT.